This T cell receptor beta chain was recorded in a study of blood T cell repertoires in COVID-19 (dated by TCRdb to the early 2020s). With respect to the entire study: Collaborator samples came from the United States, Italy and Spain and covered acute and convalescent phases of COVID-19. Deeply sampled blood TCRbeta repertoires from subjects exposed to, actively infected with, or recovered from COVID-19 were included in the dataset. The samples were drawn from the first 160 participants of the ongoing ImmuneRACE study and from 1,200 or so subjects provided by 6 global collaborators. The repertoires were released in a freely available public database intended as a resource for research on the immune response to SARS-CoV-2. The prospective study material was composed of cDNA or gDNA derived from T cells, B-cell-depleted T cells, or PBMCs. HLA class I and class II types, where available, came from metadata supplied by the sample provider rather than from assay-based typing. Nearly every sample came with metadata listing a de-identified subject ID, COVID-19 status, age in years and sex.

Each collaborating institution followed its own protocols to collect whole blood in K2EDTA tubes. Collaborator samples were shipped for TCRbeta analysis as frozen whole blood, isolated PBMCs, or DNA extracted from either sample type. Sequences ENHRY (CDR1) and SYGVKD (CDR2) are obtained from the germline V gene. From the cysteine up to the phenylalanine, the CDR3 has a length of 14 residues. The read is trimmed to its CDR3 DNA, 42 bases read in frame from base 1. The germline V and J ends show losses of 6 bases and 6 bases respectively, and no gene match explains 5 bases of the junction. What the work shows at the level of the full study, not this receptor alone: Clinical and demographic metadata were provided uncurated, with the amount varying by source and participant.

With respect to this clone: Its antigen is not yet known. Base qualities were left out, and no much larger clone turns up one base away.

The immunoSEQ Assay, a bias-controlled multiplex PCR, was used to amplify TCRbeta CDR3 regions from genomic DNA. Per the source publication's procedure: Nucleated cell counts per sample were estimated from amplification of reference gene primers within the assay. To quantify the absolute abundance of each unique TCRbeta CDR3 rearrangement, sequence reads were collapsed and filtered. For each sample, productive Simpson clonality was calculated by taking the square root of Simpson's diversity index across productive rearrangements. TCRdb mirrors the immuneACCESS table, restricted to in-frame sequences. Some clones are absent from its copies; in checked studies, under half trace to an unresolved V gene, and the reason for the others is unknown. Clone size and V and J calls were adopted from that table, with D and trimming inferred from the DNA. In this sample the table shows roughly 280,000 clones, 80% to 90% of which occur a single time. Approximately 11% of the sample goes to the ten largest clones.

The chain is assembled from TRBV10-3 and TRBJ1-4; TRBD1 lines up with 9 middle nucleotides. Sequencing used peripheral blood. This sequence was found in a woman in her seventies with acute or convalescent COVID-19. In nucleotides, the sequence is TGTGCCATCAGCCCGGGACAGGGAGATGAAAAACTGTTTTTT. The translation is CAISPGQGDEKLFF.